These 28 T cell receptor beta chains came from one sample sequenced in a study of response to subunit inactivated influenza vaccine. TCRdb reanalysed the RT-PCR reads using MiXCR and keeps one entry per CDR3 protein. Of about 650,000 distinct CDR3 sequences listed, 12% to 15% were seen once; the top ten hold about 7.6%. Sequencing used PBMCs from blood, obtained approximately 15 days before vaccination. The receptors here all came from a man in his fifties or sixties who received an inactivated influenza vaccine.

There are many counts of this clonotype. The chain is built from TRBV9 and TRBJ2-2; D not certain. The CDR3 contains 14 residues. Trimming shortened V by 0 bases and J by 2 bases, and 5 bases separated the two germline ends. Germline V CDR1 and CDR2: SGDLS, YYNGEE. CDR3: CASSVGLNTGELFF. CDR3 DNA sequence: TGTGCCAGCAGCGTAGGGCTCAACACCGGGGAGCTGTTTTTT.

In this sample, this clonotype turned up many times. The chain couples TRBV18 to TRBJ2-5; perhaps TRBD2 as D (5 bases). Between the trimmed V and J ends, which lost 0 bases and 1 base, there was a span of 18 bases. There are 18 residues in the CDR3. CDR1 is KGHSH, CDR2 LQKENI, per germline. The DNA for the CDR3 is TGTGCCAGCTCACCACCGGCTTTCGTTGGAGGTCCCCAAGAGACCCAGTACTTC. It translates to CASSPPAFVGGPQETQYF.

The chain links TRBV20-1 to TRBJ2-7; TRBD1 is a possible D gene (6 bases). This CDR3 spans 12 amino acids. V dropped 8 bases and J dropped 0 bases, with 11 bases sitting between them. The germline CDR1 and CDR2 sequences are DFQATT and SNEGSKA (reference sequence). The CDR3 region is CSPGQSSYEQYF. The CDR3 coding sequence is TGCAGTCCCGGACAGAGCTCCTACGAGCAGTACTTC.

The V and J genes are TRBV6-1 and TRBJ2-5; TRBD1 matches 9 bases. The junction had 7 bases not matched to a gene; V was cut back by 4 bases and J by 10 bases. The CDR3 runs 13 residues. The V gene's germline CDR1 is MNHNS and CDR2 SASEGT. The CDR3: CASSVDRGSDQYF. The CDR3 DNA reads TGTGCCAGCAGTGTGGACAGGGGCAGTGACCAGTACTTC.

This clonotype has a count of ten or more. CDR3 sequence (DNA): TGTGCCAGCAGTTCCTACAGGGGGGAAAACATTCAGTACTTC. Translated, it gives CASSSYRGENIQYF. J is TRBJ2-4 and V is TRBV6-5, with 8 bases matching TRBD1. V lost 4 bases to trimming and J lost 5 bases; unmatched junction nucleotides: 4. Per germline, CDR1 MNHEY and CDR2 SVGAGI. The CDR3 sequence is 14 residues long.

This clonotype was counted ten times or more. The V call is TRBV20-1, the J call TRBJ2-1, with D possibly matching TRBD2 (6 bases). The germline V and J ends were trimmed by 5 bases and 7 bases, with 12 bases remaining between them. Germline V gives CDR1 DFQATT, CDR2 SNEGSKA (reference sequence). The CDR3 has 12 amino acids. CDR3 sequence: CSAAGLQNEQFF. The CDR3 DNA sequence: TGCAGTGCTGCCGGACTACAAAATGAGCAGTTCTTC.

Only a few counts were recorded for this clonotype. V usage is TRBV4-1 and J usage is TRBJ1-3, with TRBD1 matching 8 bases. CDR1 is MGHRA and CDR2 is YSYEKL in the germline V gene. V dropped 0 bases and J dropped 0; count of bases not matched to a gene: 4. The CDR3 is 17 amino acids. Here the CDR3 reads CASSQDRQGSSGNTIYF. The CDR3, as DNA: TGCGCCAGCAGCCAAGATCGACAGGGGAGCTCTGGAAACACCATATATTTT.

The chain carries TRBV12-3 or TRBV12-4 and TRBJ2-4; 7 bases align to TRBD2. Trimming took 5 bases from V and 9 from J; bases not matched to a gene: 7. The CDR3 is 13 residues long. The CDR3: CASSHGASGIQYF. CDR3 sequence (DNA): TGTGCCAGCAGTCACGGAGCTAGCGGCATTCAGTACTTC.

The chain has TRBV4-1 and TRBJ2-5, with D possibly being TRBD2 (6 bases). The CDR3 spans 16 residues. From germline, CDR1 is MGHRA and CDR2 YSYEKL. V was shortened by 4 bases and J by 4 bases, with 19 bases between the two germline ends. CDR3: CASSPGHGGQGETQYF. The CDR3 DNA sequence: TGCGCCAGCAGCCCTGGACATGGAGGGCAAGGAGAGACCCAGTACTTC.

The rearrangement uses TRBV20-1 and TRBJ1-3; 7 bases are a match to TRBD1. The junction had 7 bases not matched to a gene; V was cut back by 2 bases and J by 0 bases. Germline V CDR1 and CDR2: DFQATT, SNEGSKA (reference sequence). This CDR3 has 16 residues. CDR3 protein: CSARMTGLRSGNTIYF. The DNA of the CDR3 is TGCAGTGCTAGAATGACAGGGCTTCGCTCTGGAAACACCATATATTTT.

This clonotype appeared a few times. The chain recombines TRBV2 with TRBJ2-3; a possible D gene is TRBD2 (5 bases). The germline CDR1 and CDR2 sequences are SNHLY and FYNNEI. Deletions cut 11 bases from V and 6 bases from J, with 21 bases between. The CDR3 length is 14 residues. CDR3: CAGREQNLGDTQYF. CDR3 nucleotide sequence: TGTGCCGGACGGGAACAGAACCTTGGGGATACGCAGTATTTT.

As to this clonotype: The junction departs from the called germline gene at one end, perhaps through a read error. The chain joins TRBV24-1 to TRBJ2-2, with TRBD1 matching over 9 bases. Per the germline V gene, CDR1 is KGHDR and CDR2 is SFDVKD. This CDR3 is 17 amino acids long. CDR3 loop: CATSDLPSDRGTGELLF. CDR3 bases: TGTGCCACCAGTGATTTGCCAAGCGACAGGGGGACCGGGGAGCTGCTTTTT.

In its sample, this clonotype was seen many times. V and J are TRBV11-2 and TRBJ2-3, with 10 nucleotides matching TRBD2. CDR3 length: 18 residues. Germline V CDR1 and CDR2: SGHAT, FQNNGV. Unmatched junction bases numbered 7, after V lost 0 bases and J lost 1 base. The CDR3 DNA is TGTGCCAGCAGCTTAGATGGGCTAGCGGGAGTTGGCACAGATACGCAGTATTTT. This translates into CASSLDGLAGVGTDTQYF.

This clonotype has only a few counts. The J gene is TRBJ1-2, the V gene TRBV28; TRBD1 matches at 8 bases. After removal of 2 bases from V and 8 bases from J, the junction contained 4 bases not matched to a gene. This CDR3 spans 13 amino acids. CDR1 and CDR2 from the germline V gene are MDHEN and SYDVKM. In DNA form, the CDR3 reads TGTGCCAGCAGTTTACAGGGGGCTTGGGGCTACACCTTC. Protein: CASSLQGAWGYTF.

This clonotype was counted only a few times. The chain links TRBV20-1 to TRBJ2-1; D possibly corresponds to TRBD1 (5 bases). This CDR3 contains 16 residues. V was clipped by 1 base and J by 4 bases, with 17 bases between them. Germline V gene data show CDR1 as DFQATT and CDR2 as SNEGSKA (reference sequence). The CDR3 reads CSARVSGLMTYNEQFF. The CDR3 DNA is TGCAGTGCTAGAGTCTCAGGGTTAATGACGTACAATGAGCAGTTCTTC.

CDR3 sequence reads: CASSPLKSEQYF. CDR3 bases: TGTGCCAGCAGTCCGCTTAAGAGTGAGCAGTACTTC. The chain links TRBV28 to TRBJ2-7; no firm D call. V was trimmed by 5 bases and J by 7 bases, leaving 12 bases between them. This CDR3 has 12 amino acids. Germline V gene lookup returns CDR1 MDHEN and CDR2 SYDVKM.

The genes are TRBV5-6 and TRBJ2-7, with D possibly TRBD1 on 6 matching bases. The CDR3 sequence is 14 residues long. Germline V CDR1 and CDR2: SGHDT, YYEEEE. V dropped 4 bases and J dropped 2 bases, with 13 bases sitting between them. CDR3 loop: CASSPTGLTYEQYF. The DNA of the CDR3 is TGTGCCAGCAGCCCTACAGGGCTAACCTACGAGCAGTACTTC.

V and J are TRBV10-3 and TRBJ2-7; D gene uncertain. This CDR3 spans 14 amino acids. CDR1 is ENHRY, CDR2 SYGVKD, per germline. Trimming removed 0 bases from V and 4 bases from J, with 10 bases in between. CDR3 coding DNA: TGTGCCATCAGTGAGTCCACCAGTTTTTACGAGCAGTACTTC. Protein product: CAISESTSFYEQYF.

The table lists this clonotype with many counts. This sequence joins TRBV5-1 and TRBJ2-4, with 7 nucleotides matching TRBD2. Germline V lookup: CDR1 SGHRS, CDR2 YFSETQ. V trimming: 2 bases; J trimming: 6 bases; junction bases outside the gene matches: 17. This CDR3 is 18 amino acids long. CDR3 region: CASSFFGGAGPGGNIQYF. CDR3 sequence (DNA): TGCGCCAGCAGCTTCTTCGGGGGAGCGGGACCCGGTGGAAACATTCAGTACTTC.

Only a few counts were recorded for this clonotype. One end of the junction varies from germline; a read error may be responsible. V gene TRBV7-7 combines with J gene TRBJ2-5; 8 bases map to TRBD2. Per germline, CDR1 SSHAT and CDR2 FNYEAQ (reference sequence). There are 15 residues in the CDR3. CDR3 DNA: TGTGCTAGCAGCAGGCCGGGACTAGGACAAGAGACCCAGTACTTC. Residues: CASSRPGLGQETQYF.

This clonotype was counted many times. J is TRBJ2-3 and V is TRBV5-1; possible D gene TRBD1, 6 bases. Trimming shortened V by 4 bases and J by 0 bases, and 18 bases separated the two germline ends. The germline gives CDR1 SGHRS, CDR2 YFSETQ. This CDR3 region has 17 residues. The CDR3 loop is CASSKGTSSSSTDTQYF. The CDR3 DNA follows: TGCGCCAGCAGCAAAGGGACATCTTCCTCTAGCACAGATACGCAGTATTTT.

The chain has TRBV2 and TRBJ1-4, with D possibly TRBD1 on 6 matching bases. This CDR3 contains 15 residues. CDR1 and CDR2 from the germline V gene are SNHLY and FYNNEI. Trimming removed 4 bases from V and 0 bases from J, with 9 bases in between. CDR3 DNA: TGTGCCAGCAGTGTGGAGGGGGCAACTAATGAAAAACTGTTTTTT. It codes for CASSVEGATNEKLFF.

The chain employs TRBV7-9 and TRBJ1-3; a possible D gene is TRBD1 (6 bases). This CDR3 contains 14 residues. The V gene lost 1 base and the J gene lost 3 bases, with 7 bases spanning the gap. Germline V lookup: CDR1 SEHNR, CDR2 FQNEAQ (reference sequence). The CDR3 DNA is TGTGCCAGCAGCTTAGAGGGGGTTGGAAACACCATATATTTT. This sequence encodes CASSLEGVGNTIYF.

The chain uses TRBV7-9 and TRBJ2-2; D unclear. V dropped 11 bases and J dropped 2 bases, with 12 bases sitting between them. The CDR3 runs to 13 residues. The germline CDR1 and CDR2 sequences are SEHNR and FQNEAQ (reference sequence). The CDR3 DNA follows: TGTGCCGGAATTAGGATTAACACCGGGGAGCTGTTTTTT. This encodes CAGIRINTGELFF.

The V call is TRBV5-1, the J call TRBJ2-7; D remains ambiguous. Germline V gene data show CDR1 as SGHRS and CDR2 as YFSETQ. Trimming removed 0 bases at V and 3 bases at J, with 19 bases between. The length of the CDR3 is 17 residues. The CDR3 loop is CASSLAGSTTGSYEQYF. The DNA of the CDR3 is TGCGCCAGCAGCTTGGCCGGCAGTACGACCGGTAGCTACGAGCAGTACTTC.

This clonotype was seen only a few times. The chain carries TRBV6-2 or TRBV6-3 and TRBJ2-5, with 10 bases that match TRBD1. CDR3 size: 15 residues. The ends lost 7 bases at V and 3 bases at J; junction bases unmatched: 8. CDR1 and CDR2 (germline): MNHEY, SVGEGT. The CDR3 DNA follows: TGTGCCAGCATCGATACGGGACAGGGGAAAGAGACCCAGTACTTC. It codes for CASIDTGQGKETQYF.

The chain combines TRBV9 with TRBJ1-1; a possible D gene is TRBD1 (5 bases). The CDR3 runs to 14 residues. Trimming stripped 0 bases from V and 5 bases from J, with 11 bases between. CDR1 SGDLS and CDR2 YYNGEE come from the germline V gene. The DNA for the CDR3 is TGTGCCAGCAGCGTAGGGGGGGGGAGGACTGAAGCTTTCTTT. This encodes CASSVGGGRTEAFF.

At least ten counts were recorded for this clonotype. This chain connects TRBV6-2 or TRBV6-3 to TRBJ2-5, with 8 bases lining up with TRBD1. CDR3 length equals 16 residues. The V gene's germline CDR1 is MNHEY and CDR2 SVGEGT. After removal of 6 bases from V and 4 bases from J, the junction contained 13 bases not matched to a gene. The CDR3 is CASSPLSGTGRETQYF. The CDR3 DNA follows: TGTGCCAGCAGCCCTTTATCCGGGACAGGTAGAGAGACCCAGTACTTC.